This paragraph reports one T cell receptor (beta chain). There is no known antigen for this receptor. Base qualities are not provided; no much larger clone lies one nucleotide away. The data are from a study of blood T cells in healthy people across ages (dated by TCRdb to about 2015). For context, the study as a whole: Template switching captured roughly one uniquely barcoded TCR beta cDNA molecule per two T cells in model experiments. The study measured age-related changes in TCR beta repertoire diversity using deep sequencing normalized with unique cDNA molecular identifiers. The donors were split into four age groups: young (average about 16 years), middle-aged (roughly 39), aged (roughly 60) and long-lived (approximately 80). Donors of different ages were randomly distributed across sequencing lanes to avoid experimental bias. For two donors (one aged 18 to 30 and one aged 80 or older), the study analyzed two additional independent replicas of 1 million unique cDNA reads from the same blood draw. Study-level results and caveats: The long-lived group showed more naive CD4+ T cells, fewer expanded clones and increased TCR diversity than the aged group, suggesting age selection. As age increased, observed TCR beta diversity per million T cells dropped in a roughly linear way, and a significant reduction was already evident by age 40. A strong correlation was found between observed TCR beta diversity and the percentage of naive T cells measured by flow cytometry. Because profiling used bulk unsorted PBMCs, naive and antigen-experienced compartments could not be compared conclusively. Because donor CMV infection status was unknown, age-related changes in expanded clonotypes were potentially confounded. Estimates of total diversity from one million sequenced T cells were regarded as lower bounds and underestimates.

The library relied on 5' RACE. TCRdb shows the sequencer as Illumina HiSeq 2500. The second PCR ran for about 6 to 12 cycles and used a J-beta primer mix along with a sample-barcoded 5' primer. A unique molecular identifier was introduced onto each TCR beta cDNA molecule by a template-switch 5' adaptor carrying 12 random nucleotides. Each sample yielded at least 2.5 million CDR3-containing paired-end reads. First-strand cDNA was synthesized from all RNA with the Mint cDNA synthesis kit, primed by a TRBC-specific oligonucleotide. After uracil-DNA glycosylase treatment, a first 18-cycle PCR used universal primers M1SS and BC2_uni_R on all cDNA. On the authors' methods: For normalization, 1 million high-quality reads were randomly selected from each sample, with every read carrying a distinct molecular identifier. Instead of being binned into consensus sequences, reads with shared molecular identifiers were discarded. MiTCR, with a Q25 quality threshold and the strictest error-elimination algorithm, was used for CDR3 identification, clonotype clustering and error correction. A nonparametric unseen species model with Euler transformation was used to estimate a lower bound on total TCR beta diversity. TCRdb handled the public reads itself, with Q25 trimming in fastp and clone calling in MiXCR, and kept productive beta chains. Entries that share a CDR3 protein sequence are merged under the most common genes and DNA. TCRdb's processing, not the study's, gives the V and J calls here. The sample contains about 670,000 distinct CDR3 sequences, less than 45% of them found a single time. The ten most abundant clones make up around 30% of the sample.

Systemically healthy Caucasian individuals from Russia, approximately 39 in total and aged about 6 to 100 years, were included as donors. Around 9.8 milliliters of peripheral blood were collected from each donor into EDTA-treated Vacutainer tubes. Ficoll-Paque density-gradient centrifugation was used to isolate PBMCs, with at least 6.5 million per sample. Trizol reagent was used to extract total RNA from PBMCs, with at least 5.5 micrograms per sample. For every donor, an aliquot of PBMCs went through flow cytometry to measure the percentages of naive CD45RAhigh/CD27high T cells. The clonotype was recovered from a man of 80 years or more in good health. Input material: blood.

The CDR3 region reads CASSYGTSWIGTQYF. The sequenced DNA is TGTGCCAGCAGCTATGGGACTAGTTGGATAGGTACGCAGTATTTT. The chain couples TRBV5-8 to TRBJ2-3, with 8 central nucleotides matching TRBD2. V trim: 3 bases; J trim: 8 bases; unmatched bases: 11. From the cysteine through the phenylalanine, the CDR3 covers 15 amino acids. Just the 45-base CDR3 DNA is kept, in frame starting at base 1. For CDR1 and CDR2, the germline V gene lists SGHTS and YDEGEE.